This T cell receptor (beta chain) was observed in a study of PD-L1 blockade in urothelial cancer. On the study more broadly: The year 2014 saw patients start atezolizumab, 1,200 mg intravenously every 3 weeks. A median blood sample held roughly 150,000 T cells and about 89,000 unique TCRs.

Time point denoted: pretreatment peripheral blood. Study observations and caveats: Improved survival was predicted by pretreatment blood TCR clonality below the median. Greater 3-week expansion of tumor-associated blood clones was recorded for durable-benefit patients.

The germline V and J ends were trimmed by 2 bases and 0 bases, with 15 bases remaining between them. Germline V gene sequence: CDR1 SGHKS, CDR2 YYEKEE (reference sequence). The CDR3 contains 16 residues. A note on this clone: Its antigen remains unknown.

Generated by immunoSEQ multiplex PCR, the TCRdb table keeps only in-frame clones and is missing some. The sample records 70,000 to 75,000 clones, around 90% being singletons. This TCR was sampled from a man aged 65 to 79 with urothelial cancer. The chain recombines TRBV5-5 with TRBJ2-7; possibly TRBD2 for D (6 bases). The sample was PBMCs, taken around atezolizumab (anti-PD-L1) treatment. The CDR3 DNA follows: TGTGCCAGCAGCTTTCTCTGGCGGGACCACTCCTACGAGCAGTACTTC. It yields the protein CASSFLWRDHSYEQYF. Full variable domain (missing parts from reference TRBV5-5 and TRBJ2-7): DAGVTQSPTHLIKTRGQQVTLRCSPISGHKSVSWYQQVLGQGPQFIFQYYEKEERGRGNFPDRFSARQFPNYSSELNVNALLLGDSALYLCASSFLWRDHSYEQYFGPGTRLTVT.